Included here is one T cell receptor (beta chain) sequence, with context. The antigen is undetermined. Clones were sequenced by immunoSEQ multiplex PCR, and TCRdb holds only the in-frame ones, with some missing. This table has 100,000 or so clones, about 87% appearing once. Per germline, CDR1 LGHNA and CDR2 YSLEER. The CDR3 has 16 residues. V was cut by 0 bases and J by 7 bases, with 15 bases left in between. This specimen belongs to a study of T cell responses to AZD1222 COVID-19 vaccine. General observations from the study: The study sampled repertoires only after the peak T cell response. Just six AZD1222 recipients were seropositive at baseline. Once two AZD1222 doses were given, Spike-specific TCR breadth and depth went up.

The receptor was derived from an adult in good health. The material was peripheral blood, obtained on day 0 of MenACWY control vaccination. This chain connects TRBV4-3 to TRBJ1-4; D may be TRBD1 (5 bases). CDR3 sequence: CASSQDLGAPGEKLFF. CDR3 nucleotides: TGCGCCAGCAGCCAAGATCTAGGGGCGCCGGGTGAAAAACTGTTTTTT.